This T cell receptor beta chain appears in the sequencing data of a study of CD8+CD57+ T cells in acquired aplastic anemia. Study-level findings and limits: Comparison of patients with controls identified some 29 shared CD8+ CDR3 sequences.

Patients sequenced had flow cytometry evidence of CD8+CD57+ cell expansion. Germline values: CDR1 SEHNR, CDR2 FQNEAQ (reference sequence). CDR3 length: 13 residues. Remarks on this clonotype: The antigen remains undetermined. At one end the junction does not follow the germline gene, possibly because of a read error.

Genomic DNA provided the template from which TCR beta VDJ and CDR3 profiles were obtained. TCRdb fed the reads into MiXCR, producing one record per CDR3 protein. This sample has around 430,000 distinct CDR3 sequences, with roughly a third found just once. Sequencing used sorted CD4+, CD8+, or CD8+CD57+ T cells (not recorded which) from PBMCs. The origin of this receptor is a human donor with aplastic anemia. The chain has TRBV7-9 and TRBJ1-2; TRBD1 matches 8 bases. This CDR3 is CASSPGQGCGYTF. The CDR3 DNA reads as TGCGCCAGCAGCCCTGGACAGGGCTGTGGCTACACCTTC.